The sequence of this TCR beta chain was determined in a study of blood T cell repertoires in COVID-19. Looking at the study overall: The analysed material was cDNA or gDNA that came from T cells, B-cell-depleted T cells, or PBMCs.

Participant age was roughly 18 to 90 years, and participants resided in fewer than 30 US areas. Donors were grouped by their self-reported clinical history. CDR3 length: 16 residues. With V trimmed by 5 bases and J by 5 bases, 12 bases remained unmatched. The germline gives CDR1 SEHNR, CDR2 FQNEAQ (reference sequence). Original analysis: Reference gene primer amplification gave estimated nucleated cell counts. Using immunoSEQ multiplex PCR, the repertoire was profiled, and TCRdb retains in-frame clones only, with some absent. V and J calls and clone size are as listed in that table; D and trimming were resolved from the DNA. Of hundreds of thousands of clones listed, approximately 90% are singletons.

The TCR sequence derives from a woman aged 18-29 years who had recovered from COVID-19. The V gene is TRBV7-9, the J gene TRBJ2-3, with TRBD1 matching over 8 bases. Sequenced input: PBMCs or T cells enriched from blood (not recorded which). The DNA for the CDR3 is TGTGCCAGCAGCAGGGGGGCGCAGGGGGCAGGAGATACGCAGTATTTT. Translated: CASSRGAQGAGDTQYF.